Here is one T cell receptor (beta chain) with its context. Antigen: not known. V was cut by 4 bases and J by 11 bases, with 12 bases left in between. The CDR3 sequence is 12 residues long. The germline CDR1 and CDR2 sequences are LNHDA and SQIVND (reference sequence). The data are from a study of OX40 agonist ivuxolimab in advanced cancers. As for the study in general: Every 2 weeks, patients received ivuxolimab intravenously, dosed at 0.01 to 10 mg/kg. Three patients, one with hepatocellular carcinoma and two with cutaneous melanoma, achieved partial responses. General study points: Some nonresponders additionally presented with little normalized T-cell clonal expansion. Blood T cells, both CD4+ and CD8+, expanded clonally by week 6 at 0.1 to 3.0 mg/kg.

Sequencing used immunoSEQ multiplex PCR; TCRdb keeps in-frame clones, though not all of them. The data contain about 73,000 clones, under 90% of them singletons. This sequence originates from an adult with an advanced solid tumor such as melanoma, head and neck, liver or kidney cancer. V is TRBV19 and J is TRBJ1-5; D not resolved. The sequencing used CD4+ or CD8+ T cells sorted from blood, collected in a trial of the OX40 agonist ivuxolimab. CDR3 in amino acids: CASSTLSGAQHF. CDR3 sequence (DNA): TGTGCCAGTAGTACTCTTTCCGGGGCCCAGCATTTT.